Included here is one T cell receptor beta chain sequence, with context. This specimen comes from a study of control samples from healthy donors and cancer patients. The method was immunoSEQ multiplex PCR; TCRdb's version includes in-frame clones alone and lacks a portion of them. The profile shows roughly 130,000 clones, under 95% of them singletons. CDR1 GTSNPN and CDR2 SVGIG come from the germline V gene (reference sequence). The CDR3 runs to 15 residues. The ends lost 3 bases at V and 4 bases at J; junction bases unmatched: 6. The sequence came from a man between 50 and 59 years old with head and neck cancer. Sequenced sample: PBMCs. The chain employs TRBV30 and TRBJ2-6, with 7 positions matching TRBD1. DNA for the CDR3: TGTGCCTGGAGGCCACAGGGGACAGGGGCCAACGTCCTGACTTTC. Translating gives CAWRPQGTGANVLTF. Combining the CDR3 with reference TRBV30 and TRBJ2-6 gives the whole variable domain SQTIHQWPATLVQPVGSPLSLECTVEGTSNPNLYWYRQAAGRGLQLLFYSVGIGQISSEVPQNLSASRPQDRQFILSSKKLLLSDSGFYLCAWRPQGTGANVLTFGAGSRLTVL.